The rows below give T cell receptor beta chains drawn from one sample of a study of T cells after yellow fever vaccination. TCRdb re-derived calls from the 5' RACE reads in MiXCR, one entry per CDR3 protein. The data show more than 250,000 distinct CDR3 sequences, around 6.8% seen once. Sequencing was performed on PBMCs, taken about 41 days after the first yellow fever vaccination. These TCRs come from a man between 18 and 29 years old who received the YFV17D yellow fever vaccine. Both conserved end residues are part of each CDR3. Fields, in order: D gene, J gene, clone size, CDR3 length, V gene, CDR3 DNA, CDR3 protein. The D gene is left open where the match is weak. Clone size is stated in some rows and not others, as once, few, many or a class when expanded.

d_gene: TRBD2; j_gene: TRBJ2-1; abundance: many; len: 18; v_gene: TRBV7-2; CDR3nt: TGTGCCAGCAGCTTAGCGCGAGCTAGCGGGGGGGCGGGCAATGAGCAGTTCTTC; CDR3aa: CASSLARASGGAGNEQFF
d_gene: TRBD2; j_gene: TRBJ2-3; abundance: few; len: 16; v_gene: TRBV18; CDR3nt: TGTGCCAGCTCACCGCAGACTAGCGGGGGCCCAGATACGCAGTATTTT; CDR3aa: CASSPQTSGGPDTQYF
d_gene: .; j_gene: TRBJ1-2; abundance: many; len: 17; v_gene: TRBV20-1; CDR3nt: TGCAGTGCTATCAATCCTCAACCCGCGATTAGTCGTTATGGCTACACCTTC; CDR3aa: CSAINPQPAISRYGYTF
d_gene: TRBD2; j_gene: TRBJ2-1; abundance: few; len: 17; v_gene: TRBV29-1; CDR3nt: TGCAGCGTTGATGGGACTAGCGGGTCCAGCTCCTACAATGAGCAGTTCTTC; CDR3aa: CSVDGTSGSSSYNEQFF
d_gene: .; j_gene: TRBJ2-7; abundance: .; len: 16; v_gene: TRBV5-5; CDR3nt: TGTGCCAGCAGCTTGGGGACAGTTTACTCCTACTACGAGCAGTACTTC; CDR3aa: CASSLGTVYSYYEQYF
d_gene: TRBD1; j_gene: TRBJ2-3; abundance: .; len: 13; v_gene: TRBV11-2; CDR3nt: TGTGCCAGCACCTTGACAGGGTTAGATACGCAGTATTTT; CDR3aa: CASTLTGLDTQYF
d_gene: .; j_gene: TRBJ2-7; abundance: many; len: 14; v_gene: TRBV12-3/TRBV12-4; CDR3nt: TGTGCCGGATCCGGTAACCGGTCAGCCTACGAGCAGTACTTC; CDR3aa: CAGSGNRSAYEQYF
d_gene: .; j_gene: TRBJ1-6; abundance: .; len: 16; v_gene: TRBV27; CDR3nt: TGTGCCAGCAGTTTAAAGGGACTGTTAGGCGATTCACCCCTCCACTTT; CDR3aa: CASSLKGLLGDSPLHF
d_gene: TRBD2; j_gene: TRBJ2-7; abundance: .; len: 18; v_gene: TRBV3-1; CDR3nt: TGTGCCAGCAGCCAAGATGAGAGGAGCGGGGGGACCTCCTACGAGCAGTACTTC; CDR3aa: CASSQDERSGGTSYEQYF
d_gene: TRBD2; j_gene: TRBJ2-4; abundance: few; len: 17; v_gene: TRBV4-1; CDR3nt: TGCGCCAGCAGCCAACTACCCGGGGGGACGTCCAAAAACATTCAGTACTTC; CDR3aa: CASSQLPGGTSKNIQYF
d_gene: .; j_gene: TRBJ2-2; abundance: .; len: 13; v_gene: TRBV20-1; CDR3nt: TGCAGTGCTCCTGTCCTTAGCGCCGGGGAGCTGTTTTTT; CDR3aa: CSAPVLSAGELFF
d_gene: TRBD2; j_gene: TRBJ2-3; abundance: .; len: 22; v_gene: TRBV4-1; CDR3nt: TGCGCCAGCAGCCAAGATCCACCCCGTTTGGTACTAGCGGGGGGTCCCACAGATACGCAGTATTTT; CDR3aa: CASSQDPPRLVLAGGPTDTQYF
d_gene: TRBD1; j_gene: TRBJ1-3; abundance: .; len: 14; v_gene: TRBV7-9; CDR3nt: TGTGCCAGCAGCCTAGGGACAGGCGAAAACACCATATATTTT; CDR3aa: CASSLGTGENTIYF
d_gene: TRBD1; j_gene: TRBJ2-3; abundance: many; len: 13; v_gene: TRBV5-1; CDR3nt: TGCGCCAGCGGCCAGGGGGCAGAAGATACGCAGTATTTT; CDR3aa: CASGQGAEDTQYF
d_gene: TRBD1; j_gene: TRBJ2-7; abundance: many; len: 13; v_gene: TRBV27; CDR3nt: TGTGCCAGCAGCTTAGGACAGGTTTACGAGCAGTACTTC; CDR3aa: CASSLGQVYEQYF